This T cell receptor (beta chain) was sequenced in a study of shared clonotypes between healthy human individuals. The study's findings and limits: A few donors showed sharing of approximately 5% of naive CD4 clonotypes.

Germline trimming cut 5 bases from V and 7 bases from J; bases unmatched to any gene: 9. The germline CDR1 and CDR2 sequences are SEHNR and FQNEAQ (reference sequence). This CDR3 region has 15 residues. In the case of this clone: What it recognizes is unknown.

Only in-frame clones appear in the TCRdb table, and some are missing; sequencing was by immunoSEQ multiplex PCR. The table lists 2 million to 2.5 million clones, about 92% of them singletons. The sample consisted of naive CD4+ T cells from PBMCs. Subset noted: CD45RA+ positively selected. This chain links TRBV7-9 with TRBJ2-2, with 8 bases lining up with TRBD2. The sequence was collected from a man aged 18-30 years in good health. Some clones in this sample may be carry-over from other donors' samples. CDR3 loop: CASSDRDGGDGELFF. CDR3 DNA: TGTGCCAGCAGCGACCGGGACGGGGGGGACGGGGAGCTGTTTTTT.